These T cell receptor beta chains were read from a single sample in a study of T cells in Graves' hyperthyroidism and ophthalmopathy. TCRdb ran MiXCR on the multiplex PCR reads and lists one entry per CDR3 protein. The sample has under 350,000 distinct CDR3 sequences, roughly 14% seen once; the top ten hold more than 7.5%. The specimen sequenced was blood. Receptors originate from a woman in her 30s with Graves' hyperthyroidism that later progressed to Graves' ophthalmopathy. CDR3s include the opening cysteine and the closing phenylalanine or tryptophan. D genes are given only for firm matches. Clone size is shown for a subset of rows, as once, few, many or a class of expanded clone.

clone size,V gene,J gene,D gene,CDR3 protein,CDR3 DNA
many,TRBV9,TRBJ2-7,.,CASSVGVQGNEQYF,TGTGCCAGCAGCGTAGGGGTGCAGGGGAACGAGCAGTACTTC
many,TRBV7-9,TRBJ2-3,TRBD2,CASSLPGGVDTQYF,TGTGCCAGCAGCTTACCGGGAGGTGTAGATACGCAGTATTTT
.,TRBV6-9,TRBJ2-7,.,CASSYGGGGVYEQYF,TGTGCCAGCAGCTACGGGGGAGGTGGGGTATACGAGCAGTACTTC
many,TRBV6-1,TRBJ2-3,.,CASSRGGADTQYF,TGTGCCAGCAGTCGCGGGGGCGCAGATACGCAGTATTTT
many,TRBV2,TRBJ1-1,.,CASSGQLNTEAFF,TGTGCCAGCAGTGGACAGCTGAACACTGAAGCTTTCTTT
many,TRBV5-6,TRBJ2-3,.,CASSFAPTPSPEYF,TGTGCCAGCAGCTTTGCCCCGACCCCATCTCCGGAGTATTTT
.,TRBV4-2,TRBJ2-1,.,CASSQDGSQTGRFF,TGTGCCAGCAGCCAAGATGGGTCGCAAACCGGGCGGTTCTTC
many,TRBV28,TRBJ1-2,.,CASSRGGTGGGYTF,TGTGCCAGCAGCCGCGGGGGGACCGGAGGGGGCTACACCTTC
.,TRBV12-3/TRBV12-4,TRBJ1-1,.,CASSLSRGSTEAFF,TGTGCCAGCAGTTTATCCAGAGGGAGCACTGAAGCTTTCTTT
many,TRBV28,TRBJ2-1,.,CASSLLPKNEQFF,TGTGCCAGCAGTTTACTCCCGAAGAATGAGCAGTTCTTC
many,TRBV20-1,TRBJ2-7,TRBD2,CSASTRASGKYEQYF,TGCAGTGCTTCCACCCGGGCTAGCGGAAAGTACGAGCAGTACTTC
many,TRBV28,TRBJ2-5,TRBD2,CASSLAGGAETQYF,TGTGCCAGCAGTTTAGCGGGAGGGGCAGAGACCCAGTACTTC
.,TRBV6-5,TRBJ2-6,TRBD2,CASSYLTSGPRHSLSGANVLTF,TGTGCCAGCAGTTACTTGACTAGCGGGCCCCGCCATTCCCTCTCTGGGGCCAACGTCCTGACTTTC
many,TRBV6-2/TRBV6-3,TRBJ2-3,.,CASSYSDSHTDTQYF,TGTGCCAGCAGTTATTCTGACTCCCACACAGATACGCAGTATTTT
few,TRBV25-1,TRBJ1-5,TRBD1,CASTPRQGAGQPQHF,TGTGCCAGCACCCCCAGGCAGGGGGCTGGCCAGCCCCAGCATTTT